This TCR beta chain was sequenced in a study of breast tumors, draining lymph nodes, adjacent tissues. The CDR3 runs 12 residues. V trimming: 7 bases; J trimming: 7 bases; junction bases outside the gene matches: 5. Germline V gives CDR1 DFQATT, CDR2 SNEGSKA (reference sequence). A few counts support this clonotype. The antigen is undetermined. TCRdb called the multiplex PCR reads again in MiXCR, with one record for every CDR3 protein. Here the sample spans about 15,000 distinct CDR3 sequences, less than 75% being singletons. Study-wide findings and caveats: That most tumor T cells come from lymph nodes remained unproven. Findings are consistent with lymph node origin and intratumoral expansion of most tumor T cells. Tumor and nontumor repertoires were significantly more similar in luminal-like than in basal-like breast cancer.

Sequenced material: tumor-adjacent breast tissue. This clonotype was obtained from a female donor with breast cancer. Some clones in this sample may be carry-over from other donors' samples. The chain recombines TRBV20-1 with TRBJ2-2; TRBD2 matches at 8 bases. CDR3 sequence (DNA): TGCAGTGTCGAGCGGGGGATCGGGGAGCTGTTTTTT. Amino acid sequence: CSVERGIGELFF.